This TCR beta chain came from a study of read filtering for tumor transcriptome and immune sequencing. This CDR3 contains 14 residues. Germline V gives CDR1 DFQATT, CDR2 SNEGSKA (reference sequence). After removal of 4 bases from V and 5 bases from J, the junction contained 7 bases not matched to a gene. From about 400 ng of RNA, a library with molecular barcoded alpha/delta and beta/gamma adaptors was made. One entry per CDR3 protein results from TCRdb running MiXCR on the reads. The sample yields 35,000 to 45,000 distinct CDR3 sequences, 12% to 15% seen once. As concerns this clonotype: A much larger clone differs from this one at a single base, so this may be a read error. Since the CDR3 does not end with the conserved phenylalanine or tryptophan, this likely comes from a read error.

Sample: a population of CD138-negative cells sorted from bone marrow. The rearrangement joins TRBV20-1 to TRBJ2-1; TRBD2 matches at 8 bases. The clonotype originates from a donor at least 40 years old with multiple myeloma. The CDR3 spells CSAKTGLGHNEQFL. The CDR3 DNA follows: TGCAGTGCTAAGACGGGACTAGGTCACAATGAGCAGTTCCTC.